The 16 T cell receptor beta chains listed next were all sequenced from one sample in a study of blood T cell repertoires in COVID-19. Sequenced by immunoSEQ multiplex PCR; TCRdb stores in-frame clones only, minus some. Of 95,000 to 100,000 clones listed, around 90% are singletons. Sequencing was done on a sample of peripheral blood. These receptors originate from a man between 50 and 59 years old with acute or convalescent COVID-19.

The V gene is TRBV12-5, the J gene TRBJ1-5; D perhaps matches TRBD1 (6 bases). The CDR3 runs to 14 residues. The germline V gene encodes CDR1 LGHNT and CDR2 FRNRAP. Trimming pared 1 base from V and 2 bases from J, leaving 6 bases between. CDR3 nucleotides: TGTGCTAGTGGTTTGGGACAGGGCAATCAGCCCCAGCATTTT. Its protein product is CASGLGQGNQPQHF.

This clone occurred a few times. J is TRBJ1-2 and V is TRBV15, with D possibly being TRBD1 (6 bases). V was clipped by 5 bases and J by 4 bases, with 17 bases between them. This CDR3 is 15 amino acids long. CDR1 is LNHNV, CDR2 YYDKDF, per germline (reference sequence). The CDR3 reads CATSGIQGSGYGYTF. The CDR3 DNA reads TGTGCCACCAGCGGCATTCAGGGGTCGGGCTATGGCTACACCTTC.

The CDR3 is CATSREEPREGLGETQYF. CDR3 bases: TGTGCCACCAGCAGAGAGGAGCCCAGGGAGGGATTAGGAGAGACCCAGTACTTC. V gene TRBV15 combines with J gene TRBJ2-5; 7 bases are a match to TRBD2. V shed 0 bases, J shed 4 bases, and the junction held 14 bases outside the gene matches. CDR3 length equals 18 residues. Germline assignment: CDR1 LNHNV and CDR2 YYDKDF (reference sequence).

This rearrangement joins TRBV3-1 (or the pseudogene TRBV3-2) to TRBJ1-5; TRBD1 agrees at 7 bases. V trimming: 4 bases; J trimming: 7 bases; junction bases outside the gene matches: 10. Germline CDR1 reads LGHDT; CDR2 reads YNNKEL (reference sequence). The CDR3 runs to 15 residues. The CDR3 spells CASSPSTGRGQPQHF. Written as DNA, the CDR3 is TGTGCCAGCAGCCCATCGACAGGGAGAGGACAGCCCCAGCATTTT.

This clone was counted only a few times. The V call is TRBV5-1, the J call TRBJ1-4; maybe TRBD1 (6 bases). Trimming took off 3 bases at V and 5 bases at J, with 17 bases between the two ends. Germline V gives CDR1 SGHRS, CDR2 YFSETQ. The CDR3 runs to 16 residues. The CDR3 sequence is CASSSMKGGGNEKLFF. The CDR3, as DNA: TGCGCCAGCAGCTCCATGAAAGGGGGGGGAAATGAAAAACTGTTTTTT.

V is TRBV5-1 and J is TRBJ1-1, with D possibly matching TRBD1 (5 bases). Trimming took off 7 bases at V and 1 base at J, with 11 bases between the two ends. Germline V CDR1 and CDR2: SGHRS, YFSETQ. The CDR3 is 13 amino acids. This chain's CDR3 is CASQGGWNTEAFF. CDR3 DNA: TGCGCCAGCCAGGGAGGTTGGAACACTGAAGCTTTCTTT.

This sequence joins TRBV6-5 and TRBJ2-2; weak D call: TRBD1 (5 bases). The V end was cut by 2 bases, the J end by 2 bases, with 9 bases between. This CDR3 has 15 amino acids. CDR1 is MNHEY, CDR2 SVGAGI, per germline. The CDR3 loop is CASSYNRINTGELFF. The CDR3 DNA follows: TGTGCCAGCAGTTACAACAGGATTAACACCGGGGAGCTGTTTTTT.

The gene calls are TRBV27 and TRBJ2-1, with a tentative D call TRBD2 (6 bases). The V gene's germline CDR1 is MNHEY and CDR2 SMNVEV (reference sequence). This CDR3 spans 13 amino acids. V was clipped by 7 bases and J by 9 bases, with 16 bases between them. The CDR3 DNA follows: TGTGCCAGCACCCTGATGGGAGGAGGTGAGCAGTTCTTC. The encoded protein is CASTLMGGGEQFF.

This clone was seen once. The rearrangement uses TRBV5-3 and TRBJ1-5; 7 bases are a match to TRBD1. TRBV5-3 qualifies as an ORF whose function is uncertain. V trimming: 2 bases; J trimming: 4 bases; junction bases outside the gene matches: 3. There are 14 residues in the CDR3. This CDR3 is CARSLTGENQPQHF. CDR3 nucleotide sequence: TGTGCCAGAAGCTTAACAGGGGAGAATCAGCCCCAGCATTTT.

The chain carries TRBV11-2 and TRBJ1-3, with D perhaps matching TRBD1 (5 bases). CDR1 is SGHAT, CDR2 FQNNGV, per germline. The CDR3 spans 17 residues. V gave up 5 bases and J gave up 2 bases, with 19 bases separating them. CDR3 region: CASSPQRGGETGNTIYF. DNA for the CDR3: TGTGCCAGCAGCCCCCAAAGGGGAGGAGAAACTGGAAACACCATATATTTT.

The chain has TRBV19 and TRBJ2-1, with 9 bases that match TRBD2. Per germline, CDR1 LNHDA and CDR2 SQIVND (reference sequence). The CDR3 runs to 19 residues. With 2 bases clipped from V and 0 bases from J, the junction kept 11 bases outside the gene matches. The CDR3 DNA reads TGTGCCAGTAGTATATATGCTAGCGGGGCGGCCTCCTCCTACAATGAGCAGTTCTTC. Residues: CASSIYASGAASSYNEQFF.

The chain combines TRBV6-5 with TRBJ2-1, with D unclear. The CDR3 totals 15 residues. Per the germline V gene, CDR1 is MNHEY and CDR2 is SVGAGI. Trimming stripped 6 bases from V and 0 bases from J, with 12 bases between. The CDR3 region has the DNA TGTGCCAGCAGGGTTGGCTGGAGCTCCTACAATGAGCAGTTCTTC. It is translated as CASRVGWSSYNEQFF.

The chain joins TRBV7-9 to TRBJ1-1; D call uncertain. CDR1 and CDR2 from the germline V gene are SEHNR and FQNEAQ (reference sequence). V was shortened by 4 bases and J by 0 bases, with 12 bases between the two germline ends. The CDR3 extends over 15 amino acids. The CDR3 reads CASSYRVSMNTEAFF. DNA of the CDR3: TGTGCCAGCAGCTATCGGGTCAGCATGAACACTGAAGCTTTCTTT.

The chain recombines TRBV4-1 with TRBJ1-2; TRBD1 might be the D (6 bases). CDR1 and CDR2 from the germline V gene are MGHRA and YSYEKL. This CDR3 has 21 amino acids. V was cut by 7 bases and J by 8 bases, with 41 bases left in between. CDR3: CASTLYRASSQGSVLGGGYTF. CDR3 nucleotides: TGCGCCAGCACGCTGTATCGGGCCAGCAGCCAGGGGTCTGTCCTCGGTGGCGGCTACACCTTC.

The CDR3 reads CASSLGGKGNQPQHF. In DNA, the CDR3 is TGTGCCAGCAGTTTGGGCGGGAAGGGCAATCAGCCCCAGCATTTT. V is TRBV6-5 and J is TRBJ1-5, with no clear D. The CDR3 sequence is 15 residues long. V was trimmed by 4 bases and J by 2 bases, leaving 12 bases between them. CDR1 and CDR2 from the germline V gene are MNHEY and SVGAGI.

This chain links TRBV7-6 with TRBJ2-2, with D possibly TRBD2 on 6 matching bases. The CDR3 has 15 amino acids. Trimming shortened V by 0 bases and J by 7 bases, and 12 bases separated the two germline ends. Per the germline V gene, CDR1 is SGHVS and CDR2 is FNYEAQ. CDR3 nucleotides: TGTGCCAGCAGCTTAGCGGAGGGGCGGGTCGGGGAGCTGTTTTTT. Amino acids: CASSLAEGRVGELFF. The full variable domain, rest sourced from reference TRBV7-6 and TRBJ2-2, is GAGVSQSPRYKVTKRGQDVALRCDPISGHVSLYWYRQALGQGPEFLTYFNYEAQQDKSGLPNDRFSAERPEGSISTLTIQRTEQRDSAMYRCASSLAEGRVGELFFGEGSRLTVL.